The rows below give T cell receptor beta chains drawn from one sample of a study of CD8+ T cells in alopecia areata. The data were produced by immunoSEQ multiplex PCR, yet TCRdb's version contains in-frame clones alone and is incomplete. The sample has 150,000 to 200,000 clones, 40% to 65% seen once. Here the sequenced sample was CD8+ T cells sorted from blood, taken at roughly week 52, from a patient treated with tofacitinib. The source is a human donor with alopecia areata. CDR3s include the opening cysteine and the closing phenylalanine or tryptophan. Fields, in order: CDR3 length, J gene, clone size, D gene, V gene, CDR3 DNA, CDR3 protein. D genes are given only for firm matches. Some rows have no size entry. The others give once, few or many, or a class for an expanded clone.

CDR3 length: 17
J gene: TRBJ2-2
clone size: few
D gene: .
V gene: TRBV15
CDR3 DNA: TGTGCCACCAGCAGAGATCTCGGGACACCACCCCCGGGGGAGCTGTTTTTT
CDR3 protein: CATSRDLGTPPPGELFF

CDR3 length: 13
J gene: TRBJ2-7
clone size: .
D gene: .
V gene: TRBV5-1
CDR3 DNA: TGCGCCAGCAGCTTGACAGGGACTGACGAGCAGTACTTC
CDR3 protein: CASSLTGTDEQYF

CDR3 length: 13
J gene: TRBJ2-2
clone size: few
D gene: .
V gene: TRBV29-1
CDR3 DNA: TGCAGCGTTGAAGATTGGGAAGCCGGGGAGCTGTTTTTT
CDR3 protein: CSVEDWEAGELFF

CDR3 length: 12
J gene: TRBJ2-3
clone size: few
D gene: .
V gene: TRBV7-9
CDR3 DNA: TGTGCCAGCAGCTTAGTTATGAGGGGGCAGTATTTT
CDR3 protein: CASSLVMRGQYF

CDR3 length: 16
J gene: TRBJ2-7
clone size: few
D gene: .
V gene: TRBV4-3
CDR3 DNA: TGCGCCAGCAGCCAAGATGCAGGGGTTGATGCCTACGAGCAGTACTTC
CDR3 protein: CASSQDAGVDAYEQYF

CDR3 length: 14
J gene: TRBJ1-6
clone size: .
D gene: .
V gene: TRBV15
CDR3 DNA: TGTGCCACCGGAGAGATAACTCCGGATTCACCCCTCCACTTT
CDR3 protein: CATGEITPDSPLHF

CDR3 length: 13
J gene: TRBJ1-2
clone size: few
D gene: .
V gene: TRBV30
CDR3 DNA: TGTGCCTGTCTCGGGAAAGCTAACTATGGCTACACCTTC
CDR3 protein: CACLGKANYGYTF

CDR3 length: 14
J gene: TRBJ2-7
clone size: few
D gene: .
V gene: TRBV7-6
CDR3 DNA: TGTGCCAGCAGCTTAGAGACATCCGACGGCGAGCAGTACTTC
CDR3 protein: CASSLETSDGEQYF

CDR3 length: 18
J gene: TRBJ2-1
clone size: .
D gene: .
V gene: TRBV15
CDR3 DNA: TGTGCCACCAGCAGAGATTCGGTTCAGGGGATCTCCTACAATGAGCAGTTCTTC
CDR3 protein: CATSRDSVQGISYNEQFF

CDR3 length: 14
J gene: TRBJ2-7
clone size: few
D gene: TRBD2
V gene: TRBV27
CDR3 DNA: TGTGCCAGCACAAAGGGACTAGCCTCCTACGAGCAGTACTTC
CDR3 protein: CASTKGLASYEQYF

CDR3 length: 13
J gene: TRBJ2-1
clone size: .
D gene: TRBD2
V gene: TRBV6-6
CDR3 DNA: TGTGCCAGCAGTAGCGGGACTAGCATTGAGCAGTTCTTC
CDR3 protein: CASSSGTSIEQFF

CDR3 length: 13
J gene: TRBJ2-5
clone size: few
D gene: .
V gene: TRBV5-6
CDR3 DNA: TGTGCCAGCAGCTTGTTTGGTGGGGAGACCCAGTACTTC
CDR3 protein: CASSLFGGETQYF

CDR3 length: 14
J gene: TRBJ2-1
clone size: .
D gene: TRBD2
V gene: TRBV29-1
CDR3 DNA: TGCAGCGTGTTACTAGCGGTAACTTACAATGAGCAGTTCTTC
CDR3 protein: CSVLLAVTYNEQFF

CDR3 length: 12
J gene: TRBJ1-1
clone size: .
D gene: TRBD1
V gene: TRBV5-6
CDR3 DNA: TGTGCCAGCAGCTTGGGGGACAGTGAAGCTTTCTTT
CDR3 protein: CASSLGDSEAFF

CDR3 length: 15
J gene: TRBJ2-1
clone size: few
D gene: TRBD2
V gene: TRBV11-2
CDR3 DNA: TGTGCCAGCAGCCTCGGGACTAGTTGGAGGAATGAGCAGTTCTTC
CDR3 protein: CASSLGTSWRNEQFF

CDR3 length: 12
J gene: TRBJ1-5
clone size: few
D gene: .
V gene: TRBV7-9
CDR3 DNA: TGTGCCAGCAGCTTGGGGGACCAGCCCCAGCATTTT
CDR3 protein: CASSLGDQPQHF

CDR3 length: 16
J gene: TRBJ1-2
clone size: few
D gene: .
V gene: TRBV27
CDR3 DNA: TGTGCCAGCAGTTCCTACAGGGATGGTTCGATCTATGGCTACACCTTC
CDR3 protein: CASSSYRDGSIYGYTF

CDR3 length: 16
J gene: TRBJ2-6
clone size: .
D gene: .
V gene: TRBV4-3
CDR3 DNA: TGCGCCAGCAGCCAAGAGAGTCAGACTGGGGCCAACGTCCTGACTTTC
CDR3 protein: CASSQESQTGANVLTF

CDR3 length: 14
J gene: TRBJ2-7
clone size: .
D gene: .
V gene: TRBV29-1
CDR3 DNA: TGCAGCGTTCGGGACTCCGGGAAGCCCTACGAGCAGTACTTC
CDR3 protein: CSVRDSGKPYEQYF

CDR3 length: 15
J gene: TRBJ2-2
clone size: .
D gene: TRBD1
V gene: TRBV25-1
CDR3 DNA: TGTGCCAGCAGTCATCCGGGACAGGACACCGGGGAGCTGTTTTTT
CDR3 protein: CASSHPGQDTGELFF

CDR3 length: 15
J gene: TRBJ1-1
clone size: few
D gene: TRBD1
V gene: TRBV29-1
CDR3 DNA: TGCAGCGTTGAAGACCCGGGACAGGGGAAAACTGAAGCTTTCTTT
CDR3 protein: CSVEDPGQGKTEAFF

CDR3 length: 14
J gene: TRBJ1-5
clone size: .
D gene: .
V gene: TRBV11-2
CDR3 DNA: TGTGCCAGCAGCTTAGATTCTACGGCGCAGCCCCAGCATTTT
CDR3 protein: CASSLDSTAQPQHF

CDR3 length: 12
J gene: TRBJ1-6
clone size: .
D gene: .
V gene: TRBV9
CDR3 DNA: TGTGCCAGCAGCGCCCAAGGATCACCCCTCCACTTT
CDR3 protein: CASSAQGSPLHF